The rows below give T cell receptor beta chains drawn from one sample of a study of technical replicates of blood from a handful of donors. Profiling relied on immunoSEQ multiplex PCR, and the TCRdb table lists in-frame clones only, not all of them. Here the sample spans about 57,000 clones, around 84% being singletons. The sample consisted of PBMCs. The origin of the receptors is a human donor in good health. Some clones in this sample may be carry-over from other donors' samples. Each CDR3 is given with its conserved first and last residue. Fields, in order: clone size, D gene, V gene, J gene, CDR3 protein, CDR3 DNA. A D gene is named only where the DNA matches it firmly. Size tells how often a clone was seen (once, few, many) or the class of an expanded clone, and some rows leave it out.

NA	NA	TRBV19	TRBJ2-6	CASSVATGTGANVLTF	TGTGCCAGTAGTGTAGCCACAGGAACTGGGGCCAACGTCCTGACTTTC
NA	NA	TRBV7-9	TRBJ1-5	CASSLIGENQPQHF	TGTGCCAGCAGCTTGATAGGGGAAAATCAGCCCCAGCATTTT
NA	TRBD1	TRBV27	TRBJ2-1	CASSWGQVTNEQFF	TGTGCCAGCAGTTGGGGACAGGTAACCAATGAGCAGTTCTTC
NA	NA	TRBV30	TRBJ2-6	CAWSSGISGANVLTF	TGTGCCTGGAGCTCCGGGATCTCTGGGGCCAACGTCCTGACTTTC
NA	TRBD1	TRBV5-6	TRBJ1-6	CASRERDRYSPLHF	TGTGCCAGCAGGGAACGGGACAGATATTCACCCCTCCACTTT
NA	NA	TRBV7-8	TRBJ1-6	CASSPGSDSSPLHF	TGTGCCAGCAGCCCAGGGTCAGATAGTTCACCCCTCCACTTT
NA	TRBD2	TRBV5-1	TRBJ2-5	CASSLLLAGGPRYIRGETQYF	TGCGCCAGCAGCTTGCTTCTAGCGGGAGGGCCGAGGTATATTCGGGGAGAGACCCAGTACTTC
NA	NA	TRBV6-1	TRBJ2-5	CASSEWRPGVSRGETQYF	TGTGCCAGCAGTGAATGGAGGCCCGGGGTATCCCGAGGGGAGACCCAGTACTTC
NA	NA	TRBV14	TRBJ2-3	CASSKSPRLPSTDTQYF	TGTGCCAGCAGCAAAAGCCCTAGACTACCCAGCACAGATACGCAGTATTTT
NA	NA	TRBV11-3	TRBJ2-7	CASSQAAGSSYEQYF	TGTGCCAGCAGCCAAGCGGCGGGGAGCTCCTACGAGCAGTACTTC
NA	TRBD2	TRBV5-4	TRBJ2-1	CASSLDLAGRGEQFF	TGTGCCAGCAGCTTGGATCTAGCGGGGAGGGGTGAGCAGTTCTTC
NA	TRBD2	TRBV4-3	TRBJ2-7	CASSQALAGVHEQYF	TGCGCCAGCAGCCAAGCTCTAGCGGGAGTCCACGAGCAGTACTTC
NA	NA	TRBV25-1	TRBJ1-4	CASRRSRGGHNEKLFF	TGTGCCAGCAGGCGGAGTCGGGGGGGCCATAATGAAAAACTGTTTTTT
NA	NA	TRBV5-6	TRBJ1-1	CASSLASEAFF	TGTGCCAGCAGCTTGGCTTCTGAAGCTTTCTTT
once	TRBD2	TRBV12-5	TRBJ2-1	CASGLLIGTSGRPSSYNEQFF	TGTGCTAGTGGTCTATTAATAGGGACTAGCGGGAGGCCGAGCTCCTACAATGAGCAGTTCTTC
NA	NA	TRBV5-6	TRBJ2-7	CASSRVASYEQYF	TGTGCCAGCTCCCGGGTCGCCTCCTACGAGCAGTACTTC
NA	NA	TRBV6-5	TRBJ2-2	CASSYSIFPGAGELFF	TGTGCCAGCAGTTACTCGATCTTCCCAGGGGCCGGGGAGCTGTTTTTT
NA	NA	TRBV19	TRBJ1-3	CASSINGNTIYF	TGTGCCAGTAGTATTAATGGAAACACCATATATTTT
NA	TRBD1	TRBV6-5	TRBJ2-7	CASSYRGQGALEQYF	TGTGCCAGCAGTTACAGGGGGCAAGGAGCCCTCGAGCAGTACTTC
NA	NA	TRBV9	TRBJ1-4	CASSTTGANEKLFF	TGTGCCAGCAGCACAACAGGCGCTAATGAAAAACTGTTTTTT
NA	TRBD2	TRBV6-6	TRBJ2-7	CASSYQRDPYEQYF	TGTGCCAGCAGTTACCAGCGGGACCCCTACGAGCAGTACTTC
once	TRBD1	TRBV19	TRBJ2-5	CASTDRGRSGETQYF	TGTGCCAGTACCGACAGGGGAAGATCGGGAGAGACCCAGTACTTC
NA	TRBD1	TRBV6-5	TRBJ2-7	CASRGQGNSYEQYF	TGTGCCAGCCGAGGACAGGGAAATTCCTACGAGCAGTACTTC
NA	NA	TRBV6-1	TRBJ1-2	CASSAGGSVGYTF	TGTGCCAGCAGCGCCGGCGGTAGCGTTGGCTACACCTTC
NA	NA	TRBV9	TRBJ2-3	CASSPRGGPRRTDTQYF	TGTGCCAGCAGCCCGAGGGGGGGCCCCCGACGGACAGATACGCAGTATTTT
NA	NA	TRBV5-1	TRBJ1-1	CASSLLWGGDTEAFF	TGCGCCAGCAGCTTGTTGTGGGGAGGGGACACTGAAGCTTTCTTT
NA	TRBD2	TRBV6-4	TRBJ2-3	CASSETGGGATDTQYF	TGTGCCAGCAGTGAGACGGGCGGGGGGGCCACAGATACGCAGTATTTT
NA	NA	TRBV30	TRBJ2-1	CAWSFGGNEQFF	TGTGCCTGGAGTTTCGGGGGCAATGAGCAGTTCTTC
NA	TRBD1	TRBV27	TRBJ1-1	CASSWGQYTEAFF	TGTGCCAGCAGTTGGGGACAGTACACTGAAGCTTTCTTT
few	NA	TRBV16	TRBJ1-6	CASASGTDNSPLHF	TGTGCCAGCGCTTCCGGGACTGATAATTCACCCCTCCACTTT
NA	TRBD2	TRBV5-6	TRBJ2-7	CASSELALTYEQYF	TGTGCCAGCAGCGAACTAGCGCTTACCTACGAGCAGTACTTC
once	TRBD2	TRBV7-3	TRBJ2-2	CASRTSGGTNTGELFF	TGTGCCAGCAGGACTAGCGGGGGGACAAACACCGGGGAGCTGTTTTTT
NA	NA	TRBV30	TRBJ2-7	CAWSTGNEQYF	TGTGCCTGGTCCACAGGGAACGAGCAGTACTTC
NA	NA	TRBV19	TRBJ1-6	CASSDLKSENSPLHF	TGTGCCAGTAGTGACCTTAAGAGCGAGAATTCACCCCTCCACTTT
once	TRBD1	TRBV19	TRBJ1-1	CASSARRDRGRDTEAFF	TGTGCCAGTAGTGCCAGGAGGGACAGGGGGCGAGACACTGAAGCTTTCTTT
NA	NA	TRBV11-2	TRBJ1-6	CASSSTRAQNSPLHF	TGTGCCAGCAGCTCTACGCGGGCACAAAATTCACCCCTCCACTTT
few	NA	TRBV25-1	TRBJ2-1	CASSERGNEQFF	TGTGCCAGCAGTGAAAGGGGTAATGAGCAGTTCTTC
NA	NA	TRBV4-2	TRBJ1-3	CASSLFGGLEGNTIYF	TGTGCCAGCAGCTTATTTGGGGGCCTCGAGGGAAACACCATATATTTT
NA	TRBD2	TRBV7-9	TRBJ2-1	CASSSRLAGDPRSYNEQFF	TGTGCCAGCAGCTCCAGACTAGCGGGAGATCCCCGCTCCTACAATGAGCAGTTCTTC
NA	TRBD1	TRBV18	TRBJ1-3	CASSPEQGQGNTIYF	TGTGCCAGCTCACCGGAGCAGGGACAGGGAAACACCATATATTTT
NA	NA	TRBV7-2	TRBJ1-5	CASSSDGGNQPQHF	TGTGCCAGCAGCTCCGACGGAGGCAATCAGCCCCAGCATTTT
NA	TRBD2	TRBV27	TRBJ2-7	CASSPTASSGNRHEQYF	TGTGCCAGCAGCCCGACTGCCAGCAGCGGGAACCGCCACGAGCAGTACTTC
NA	NA	TRBV18	TRBJ2-2	CASSPPSRNTGELFF	TGTGCCAGCTCACCACCGTCCCGGAACACCGGGGAGCTGTTTTTT
NA	TRBD1	TRBV15	TRBJ1-6	CATSKGQGTYNSPLHF	TGTGCCACCAGTAAAGGACAGGGCACATATAATTCACCCCTCCACTTT
NA	TRBD1	TRBV5-1	TRBJ1-2	CASSLRTGGNNGYTF	TGCGCCAGCAGCTTAAGGACAGGGGGTAATAATGGCTACACCTTC
medium-sized	TRBD1	TRBV10-3	TRBJ1-2	CAIRGQGANYGYTF	TGTGCCATCAGAGGACAGGGAGCTAACTATGGCTACACCTTC